This T cell receptor (beta chain) was profiled in a study of breast tumors, draining lymph nodes, adjacent tissues. Study-wide results and caveats: Compared with basal-like, luminal-like tumors shared significantly more repertoire with nontumor tissue. The lymph node origin of tumor T cells was framed as consistent with a hypothesis, not demonstrated. Tumor TCR diversity was below lymph nodes but above nontumor tissue.

Breast cancer patients provided tissue from their axillary draining lymph nodes. TCRdb recomputed calls from the multiplex PCR reads with MiXCR, one row per CDR3 protein. The table includes 130,000 or so distinct CDR3 sequences, about 20% detected once. This clonotype came up once. Its matching antigen is unknown. Losses at the gene ends were 2 bases for V and 2 bases for J; bases not matched to a gene: 8. Looked up from germline, CDR1 is SNHLY and CDR2 is FYNNEI. This CDR3 contains 17 residues. This chain uses TRBV2 with TRBJ2-1; TRBD2 matches at 8 bases. Sample: axillary lymph node tissue. The source of this sequence is a female donor with breast cancer. Some clones in this sample may be carry-over from other donors' samples. The CDR3 region has the DNA TGTGCCAGCAGTGAATTACTAGGTAGCGGGACCTACAATGAGCAGTTCTTC. Protein: CASSELLGSGTYNEQFF.